This TCR beta chain was observed in a study of spatial heterogeneity in lung cancer. Study summary: Untreated early-stage non-small cell lung cancer patients, around 70 in total, were the donors. Beta-chain sequences consistently outnumbered alpha-chain sequences in detection. Taken at a median of approximately two years after resection, follow-up PBMC samples underwent sequencing when available.

Described time point: blood at routine non-recurrence follow-up after resection. The J segment lost 11 bases and the V segment lost 1 base, leaving 9 bases of the junction unmatched. This CDR3 is built from 16 residues. Germline-derived CDR1 and CDR2 are LGHDT and YNNKEL (reference sequence). MiXCR, applied by TCRdb to the 5' RACE reads, yields one record per CDR3 protein. The sample includes about 45,000 distinct CDR3 sequences, roughly 20% of them seen just once. This clonotype was found many times. This receptor was identified in a female donor with early-stage non-small cell lung cancer. V is TRBV3-1 and J is TRBJ2-3, with 13 positions matching TRBD2. The source material was PBMCs, sampled at follow-up. CDR3 DNA sequence: TGTGCCAGCAGCCAAGCCCCGGGACTAGCGGGATCAAAGCAGTATTTT. Protein: CASSQAPGLAGSKQYF.